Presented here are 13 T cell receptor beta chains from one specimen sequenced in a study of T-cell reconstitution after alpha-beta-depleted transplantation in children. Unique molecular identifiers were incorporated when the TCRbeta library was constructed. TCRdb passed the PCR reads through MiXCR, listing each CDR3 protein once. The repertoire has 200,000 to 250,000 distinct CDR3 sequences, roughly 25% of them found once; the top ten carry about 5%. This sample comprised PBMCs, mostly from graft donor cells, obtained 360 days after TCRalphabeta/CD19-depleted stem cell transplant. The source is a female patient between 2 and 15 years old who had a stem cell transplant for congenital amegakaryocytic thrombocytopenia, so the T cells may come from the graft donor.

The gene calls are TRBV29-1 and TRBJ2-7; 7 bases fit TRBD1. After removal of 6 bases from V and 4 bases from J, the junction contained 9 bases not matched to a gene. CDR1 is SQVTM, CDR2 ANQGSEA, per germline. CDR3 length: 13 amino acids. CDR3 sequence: CSVAKGQSYEQYF. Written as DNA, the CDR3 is TGCAGCGTAGCGAAGGGACAGAGTTACGAGCAGTACTTC.

This chain's CDR3 is CASSLNLAGTYEQYF. DNA of the CDR3: TGTGCCAGCAGCTTAAACCTAGCGGGAACCTACGAGCAGTACTTC. V is TRBV7-8 and J is TRBJ2-7; 9 bases align to TRBD2. This CDR3 comprises 15 residues. The J segment lost 2 bases and the V segment lost 2 bases, leaving 4 bases of the junction unmatched. CDR1 and CDR2 from the germline V gene are SGHVS and FQNEAQ.

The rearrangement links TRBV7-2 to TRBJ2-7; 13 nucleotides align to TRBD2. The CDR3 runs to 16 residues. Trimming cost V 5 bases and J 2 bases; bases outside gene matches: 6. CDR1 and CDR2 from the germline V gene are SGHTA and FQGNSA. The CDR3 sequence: CASSPRLAGGTYEQYF. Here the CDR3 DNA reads TGTGCCAGCAGCCCCCGACTAGCGGGGGGAACCTACGAGCAGTACTTC.

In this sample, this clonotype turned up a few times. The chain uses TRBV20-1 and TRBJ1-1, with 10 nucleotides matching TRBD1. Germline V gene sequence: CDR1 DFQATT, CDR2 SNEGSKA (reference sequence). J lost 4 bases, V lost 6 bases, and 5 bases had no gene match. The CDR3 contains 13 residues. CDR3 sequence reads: CSAWTGGGTEAFF. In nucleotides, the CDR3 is TGCAGTGCCTGGACAGGGGGGGGCACTGAAGCTTTCTTT.

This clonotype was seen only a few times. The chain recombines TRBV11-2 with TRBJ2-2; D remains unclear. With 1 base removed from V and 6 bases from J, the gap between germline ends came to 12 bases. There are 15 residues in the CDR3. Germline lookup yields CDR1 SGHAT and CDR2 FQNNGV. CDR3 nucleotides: TGTGCCAGCAGCTTAGGGGTGGCGGTGCCCGGGGAGCTGTTTTTT. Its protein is CASSLGVAVPGELFF. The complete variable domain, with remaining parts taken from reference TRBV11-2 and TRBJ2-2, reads EAGVAQSPRYKIIEKRQSVAFWCNPISGHATLYWYQQILGQGPKLLIQFQNNGVVDDSQLPKDRFSAERLKGVDSTLKIQPAKLEDSAVYLCASSLGVAVPGELFFGEGSRLTVL.

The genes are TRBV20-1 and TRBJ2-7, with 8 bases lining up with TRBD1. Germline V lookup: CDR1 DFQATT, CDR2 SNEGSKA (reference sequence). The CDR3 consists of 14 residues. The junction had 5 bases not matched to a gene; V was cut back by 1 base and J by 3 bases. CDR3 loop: CSARGTGTNYEQYF. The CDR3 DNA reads TGCAGTGCTAGAGGGACAGGGACAAACTACGAGCAGTACTTC.

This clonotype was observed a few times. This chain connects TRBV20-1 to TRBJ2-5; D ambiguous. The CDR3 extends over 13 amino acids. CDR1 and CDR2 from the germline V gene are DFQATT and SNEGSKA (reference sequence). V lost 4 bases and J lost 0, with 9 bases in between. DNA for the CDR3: TGCAGTGCTATTATCGGATACCAAGAGACCCAGTACTTC. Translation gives CSAIIGYQETQYF.

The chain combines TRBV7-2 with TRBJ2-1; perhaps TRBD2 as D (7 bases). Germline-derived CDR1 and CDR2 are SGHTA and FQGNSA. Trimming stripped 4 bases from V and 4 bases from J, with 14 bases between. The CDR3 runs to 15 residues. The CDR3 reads CASSWEGGLYNEQFF. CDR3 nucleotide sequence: TGTGCCAGCAGCTGGGAGGGGGGGCTTTACAATGAGCAGTTCTTC.

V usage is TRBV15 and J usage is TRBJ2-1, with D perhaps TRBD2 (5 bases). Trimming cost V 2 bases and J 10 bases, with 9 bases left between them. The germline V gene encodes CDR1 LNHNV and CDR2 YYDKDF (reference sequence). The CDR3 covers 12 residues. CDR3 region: CATSRRTHEQFF. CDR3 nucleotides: TGTGCCACCAGCAGACGGACTCACGAGCAGTTCTTC.

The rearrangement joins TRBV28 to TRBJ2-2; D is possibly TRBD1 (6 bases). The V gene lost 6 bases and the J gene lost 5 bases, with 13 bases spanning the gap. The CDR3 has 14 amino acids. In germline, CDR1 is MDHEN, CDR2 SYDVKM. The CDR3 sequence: CASRPQGRTGELFF. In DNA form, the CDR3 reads TGTGCCAGCAGGCCACAGGGTAGGACCGGGGAGCTGTTTTTT. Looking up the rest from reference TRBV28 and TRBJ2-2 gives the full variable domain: DVKVTQSSRYLVKRTGEKVFLECVQDMDHENMFWYRQDPGLGLRLIYFSYDVKMKEKGDIPEGYSVSREKKERFSLILESASTNQTSMYLCASRPQGRTGELFFGEGSRLTVL.

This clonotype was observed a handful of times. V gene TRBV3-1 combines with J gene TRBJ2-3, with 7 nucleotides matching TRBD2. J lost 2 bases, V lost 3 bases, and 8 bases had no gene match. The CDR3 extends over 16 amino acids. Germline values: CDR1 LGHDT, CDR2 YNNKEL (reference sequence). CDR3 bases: TGTGCCAGCAGCCAGGGGACGCTAGCGGACACAGATACGCAGTATTTT. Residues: CASSQGTLADTDTQYF.

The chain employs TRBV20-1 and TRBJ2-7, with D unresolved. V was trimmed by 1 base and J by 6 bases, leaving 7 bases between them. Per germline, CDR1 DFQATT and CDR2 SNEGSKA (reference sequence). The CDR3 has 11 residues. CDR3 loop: CSARGPAEQYF. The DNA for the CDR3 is TGCAGTGCTAGAGGACCTGCCGAGCAGTACTTC.

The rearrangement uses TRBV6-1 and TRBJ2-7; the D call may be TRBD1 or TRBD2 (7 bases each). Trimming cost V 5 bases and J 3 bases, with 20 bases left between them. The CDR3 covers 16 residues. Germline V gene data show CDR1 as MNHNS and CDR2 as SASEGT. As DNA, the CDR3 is TGTGCCAGCAGTCCTCTCCCAGGGGGGGATAGCTACGAGCAGTACTTC. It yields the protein CASSPLPGGDSYEQYF.